The next 15 T cell receptor beta chains were all read from a single sample in a study of OX40 agonist ivuxolimab in advanced cancers. TCRdb's table, derived via immunoSEQ multiplex PCR, lists solely in-frame clones and lacks some. Among about 120,000 clones listed, 85% to 90% were seen once. Sequenced here: CD4+ or CD8+ T cells sorted from blood, sampled in a trial of the OX40 agonist ivuxolimab. Source of these receptors: an adult with an advanced solid tumor such as melanoma, head and neck, liver or kidney cancer.

The genes are TRBV4-3 and TRBJ2-6, with D hard to call. The CDR3 length is 15 residues. Trimming cost V 0 bases and J 1 base, with 4 bases left between them. From germline, CDR1 is LGHNA and CDR2 YSLEER. In nucleotides, the CDR3 is TGCGCCAGCAGCCAAGATACTTCTGGGGCCAACGTCCTGACTTTC. Translation: CASSQDTSGANVLTF.

The chain employs TRBV19 and TRBJ1-4, with D possibly TRBD1 on 5 matching bases. The CDR3 totals 14 residues. Trimming removed 3 bases at V and 6 bases at J, with 11 bases between. Germline V gives CDR1 LNHDA, CDR2 SQIVND (reference sequence). The CDR3 reads CASSIQRGDEKLFF. CDR3 bases: TGTGCCAGTAGTATTCAACGGGGCGATGAAAAACTGTTTTTT.

This chain connects TRBV19 to TRBJ1-5, with TRBD1 matching 10 bases. Germline V lookup: CDR1 LNHDA, CDR2 SQIVND (reference sequence). The V gene end was trimmed by 7 bases and the J gene end by 0 bases; junction bases not matched to a gene: 9. This CDR3 contains 17 residues. CDR3 DNA sequence: TGTGCCAGTACCTCGGACAGGGGGGACAGTAGCAATCAGCCCCAGCATTTT. Protein sequence: CASTSDRGDSSNQPQHF.

The CDR3 spells CASSRGTGIRYEQYF. Here the CDR3 DNA reads TGTGCCAGCAGCCGTGGGACAGGCATCCGGTACGAGCAGTACTTC. This chain uses TRBV7-2 with TRBJ2-7; 8 nucleotides align to TRBD1. The germline V gene has CDR1 SGHTA and CDR2 FQGNSA. V lost 5 bases, J lost 4 bases, and 10 bases stayed unmatched. CDR3 length: 15 amino acids.

V and J are TRBV19 and TRBJ2-7; 9 nucleotides agree with TRBD1. The V segment lost 5 bases and the J segment 3 bases; nucleotides outside the gene matches: 8. Germline V gene data show CDR1 as LNHDA and CDR2 as SQIVND (reference sequence). The CDR3 has 15 residues. CDR3 sequence (DNA): TGTGCCAGTAGTCCCGGGACAGGGAACCACTACGAGCAGTACTTC. This codes for CASSPGTGNHYEQYF.

The chain is built from TRBV27 and TRBJ2-7; the D is unclear. The germline V gene encodes CDR1 MNHEY and CDR2 SMNVEV (reference sequence). The CDR3 extends over 12 amino acids. The germline V and J ends were trimmed by 4 bases and 1 base, with 5 bases remaining between them. The CDR3 DNA reads as TGTGCCAGCAGTTCCATGTCCTACGAGCAGTACTTC. It encodes CASSSMSYEQYF.

The chain has TRBV28 and TRBJ1-2, with TRBD1 matching over 8 bases. The CDR3 runs 15 residues. V lost 5 bases and J lost 0; bases outside the gene matches: 5. The germline gives CDR1 MDHEN, CDR2 SYDVKM. Here the CDR3 DNA reads TGTGCCAGCAGTCAGGGGGCAGAGGCTAACTATGGCTACACCTTC. Translating gives CASSQGAEANYGYTF.

This rearrangement joins TRBV9 to TRBJ1-1; possible D gene TRBD1, 5 bases. Trimming removed 0 bases at V and 4 bases at J, with 13 bases between. Looked up from germline, CDR1 is SGDLS and CDR2 is YYNGEE. The CDR3 is 15 amino acids. CDR3 coding DNA: TGTGCCAGCAGCGTAGTGGAGGGGTGGGGCACTGAAGCTTTCTTT. As protein: CASSVVEGWGTEAFF.

J is TRBJ1-6 and V is TRBV30; maybe TRBD1 (5 bases). The germline CDR1 and CDR2 sequences are GTSNPN and SVGIG (reference sequence). Trimming stripped 5 bases from V and 8 bases from J, with 10 bases between. There are 12 residues in the CDR3. DNA for the CDR3: TGTGCCTGGGGGGGTGTATATTCACCCCTCCACTTT. Translation: CAWGGVYSPLHF.

The chain carries TRBV6-6 and TRBJ2-7, with D perhaps matching TRBD2 (6 bases). V lost 2 bases and J 4 bases, leaving 9 bases between the germline ends. The CDR3 sequence is 13 residues long. The germline CDR1 and CDR2 sequences are MNHNY and SVGAGI (reference sequence). The chain's CDR3 is CASSYRRAYEQYF. The CDR3 DNA reads as TGTGCCAGCAGTTACAGGAGGGCTTACGAGCAGTACTTC.

The chain couples TRBV7-2 to TRBJ1-6, with D hard to call. Between the trimmed V and J ends, which lost 3 bases and 6 bases, there was a span of 12 bases. The length of the CDR3 is 15 residues. Germline V gene data show CDR1 as SGHTA and CDR2 as FQGNSA. The CDR3 DNA is TGTGCCAGCAGCTTTAAAATGGGGTCTAATTCACCCCTCCACTTT. Its protein is CASSFKMGSNSPLHF.

The genes are TRBV4-2 and TRBJ1-2, with TRBD1 matching over 9 bases. CDR3 length: 14 residues. V was pared by 5 bases and J by 7 bases, with 8 bases of the junction left unmatched. The germline CDR1 and CDR2 sequences are LGHNA and YNFKEQ. The CDR3 DNA is TGTGCCAGCAGCTTGACAGGGGGTGGCATTGGCTACACCTTC. Translating gives CASSLTGGGIGYTF.

The CDR3 DNA is TGTGCCAGCAGTTTTCAGTCGGGGGGCTATTCACCCCTCCACTTT. It is translated as CASSFQSGGYSPLHF. The J gene is TRBJ1-6, the V gene TRBV28; weak D call: TRBD1 (6 bases). The germline V and J ends were trimmed by 3 bases and 8 bases, with 14 bases remaining between them. CDR1 and CDR2 (germline): MDHEN, SYDVKM. The length of the CDR3 is 15 residues.

This chain joins TRBV14 and TRBJ2-7; no reliable D call. V was clipped by 4 bases and J by 2 bases, with 12 bases between them. The CDR3 covers 14 residues. CDR1 SGHDN and CDR2 FVKESK come from the germline V gene. CDR3 nucleotide sequence: TGTGCCAGCAGCCCCACCGGATTAACCTACGAGCAGTACTTC. Translation gives CASSPTGLTYEQYF. Based on the CDR3 plus reference TRBV14 and TRBJ2-7, the full variable domain is EAGVTQFPSHSVIEKGQTVTLRCDPISGHDNLYWYRRVMGKEIKFLLHFVKESKQDESGMPNNRFLAERTGGTYSTLKVQPAELEDSGVYFCASSPTGLTYEQYFGPGTRLTVT.

This clone was seen just once. The gene calls are TRBV5-4 and TRBJ1-3, with a tentative D call TRBD1 (6 bases). Germline assignment: CDR1 SGHNT and CDR2 YYREEE (reference sequence). The V and J ends lost 0 bases and 2 bases respectively, with 9 bases between them. The CDR3 contains 15 residues. The CDR3 loop reads CASSLVPGAGNTIYF. The CDR3 nucleotides read TGTGCCAGCAGCTTGGTACCAGGGGCTGGAAACACCATATATTTT.